Following are 28 T cell receptor beta chains from one sample sequenced in a study of T cell clusters in autoimmune cytopenias. Multiplex touch-down PCR amplified TRB using TRB-A and TRB-B pools in one tube. TCRdb processed the multiplex PCR reads again and assigns one entry to each CDR3 protein, with no DNA. Here the sample table reports under 7,500 distinct CDR3 sequences. TRB amplification used 250 ng of peripheral blood genomic DNA. The same specimen was also included in a second study, on T cell repertoires in aging, cancer and after chemotherapy.

Input material: peripheral blood. Receptors were obtained from a human donor in good health.

The V and J genes are TRBV6-2 or TRBV6-3 and TRBJ2-1; there is no DNA to check the TCRdb D call of TRBD1. CDR1 is MNHEY, CDR2 SVGEGT, per germline. The length of the CDR3 is 15 residues. This CDR3 is CASTDRGTGRIEQFF.

This clonotype shows up as medium-sized by frequency. This chain connects TRBV15 to TRBJ1-1; without DNA, the TCRdb call of TRBD1 cannot be checked. The germline V gene has CDR1 LNHNV and CDR2 YYDKDF (reference sequence). This CDR3 contains 15 residues. CDR3 region: CATSRGVSGGTEAFF.

This chain connects TRBV6-4 to TRBJ2-1; lacking DNA, the TRBD2 call made by TCRdb goes unchecked. This CDR3 comprises 16 residues. From germline, CDR1 is MRHNA and CDR2 SNTAGT. This CDR3 reads CASSGLAGYPYNEQFF.

This clonotype is classed as medium-sized by frequency. The rearrangement uses TRBV12-3 or TRBV12-4 and TRBJ2-3; TCRdb reports TRBD1, a call that lacks DNA to check it against. The CDR3 extends over 15 amino acids. CDR3 region: CASSPRTGGADTQYF.

Frequency places this clonotype as medium-sized. This chain joins TRBV19 and TRBJ1-3; the TCRdb call, TRBD1, lacks DNA for checking. The CDR3 length is 16 residues. CDR1 is LNHDA, CDR2 SQIVND, per germline (reference sequence). This CDR3 reads CASSMGTTVPGNTIYF.

The V call is TRBV12-3 or TRBV12-4, the J call TRBJ2-1; the TCRdb call, TRBD2, lacks DNA for checking. This CDR3 region has 15 residues. Here the CDR3 reads CASSDSSGAYNEQFF.

This clonotype is identified as medium-sized from frequency. This chain joins TRBV27 and TRBJ2-3. Germline V CDR1 and CDR2: MNHEY, SMNVEV (reference sequence). This CDR3 has 15 residues. CDR3 loop: CASSLIWTDTDTQYF.

The chain recombines TRBV20-1 with TRBJ2-1; the D call from TCRdb, TRBD2, cannot be confirmed without DNA. Germline CDR1 DFQATT, CDR2 SNEGSKA (reference sequence). The CDR3 covers 13 residues. The CDR3 loop reads CSARARVAYEQFF.

V is TRBV5-4 and J is TRBJ2-2. This CDR3 comprises 13 residues. Germline values: CDR1 SGHNT, CDR2 YYREEE (reference sequence). This CDR3 is CASSLDRTGELFF.

This chain links TRBV12-3 or TRBV12-4 with TRBJ1-1; TCRdb selects TRBD1, and the lack of DNA leaves this call unchecked. CDR3 length: 13 residues. The CDR3 sequence is CASIKTGDTEAFF.

This clonotype counts as medium-sized by frequency. The chain employs TRBV5-4 and TRBJ1-1. The germline V gene encodes CDR1 SGHNT and CDR2 YYREEE (reference sequence). CDR3 length: 14 residues. The CDR3 loop reads CASSGGRVYTEAFF.

The chain links TRBV7-2 to TRBJ2-7. The CDR3 is made up of 12 amino acids. The germline V gene has CDR1 SGHTA and CDR2 FQGNSA. CDR3 loop: CASSHDKDEQYF. The complete variable domain, with remaining parts taken from reference TRBV7-2 and TRBJ2-7, reads GAGVSQSPSNKVTEKGKDVELRCDPISGHTALYWYRQSLGQGLEFLIYFQGNSAPDKSGLPSDRFSAERTGGSVSTLTIQRTQQEDSAVYLCASSHDKDEQYFGPGTRLTVT.

This sequence joins TRBV19 and TRBJ2-5. Germline CDR1 reads LNHDA; CDR2 reads SQIVND (reference sequence). The CDR3 sequence is 15 residues long. CDR3 amino acids: CASSFGYGVGETQYF.

This clonotype counts as medium-sized by frequency. The CDR3 loop reads CASSISLGGGVNEQFF. The chain uses TRBV19 and TRBJ2-1; TCRdb picks TRBD1, but there is no DNA to check that call. Germline V lookup: CDR1 LNHDA, CDR2 SQIVND (reference sequence). CDR3 size: 16 residues.

The CDR3 here is CASSSSLKATYNEQFF. The rearrangement joins TRBV5-1 to TRBJ2-1; without DNA, the TCRdb call of TRBD2 cannot be checked. In germline, CDR1 is SGHRS, CDR2 YFSETQ. CDR3 length equals 16 residues.

This clonotype registers medium-sized by frequency. The genes are TRBV6-5 and TRBJ2-2. This CDR3 is 16 amino acids long. The germline CDR1 and CDR2 sequences are MNHEY and SVGAGI. CDR3 loop: CASSSWTAINTGELFF.

V usage is TRBV20-1 and J usage is TRBJ1-1. From germline, CDR1 is DFQATT and CDR2 SNEGSKA (reference sequence). The length of the CDR3 is 13 residues. The CDR3 sequence is CSASGQWSTEAFF.

V and J are TRBV19 and TRBJ1-6. Germline lookup yields CDR1 LNHDA and CDR2 SQIVND (reference sequence). The CDR3 covers 13 residues. CDR3 residues: CATRGSYNSPLHF.

This chain connects TRBV6-5 to TRBJ1-1. CDR1 and CDR2 (germline): MNHEY, SVGAGI. The CDR3 covers 14 residues. The CDR3 spells CASSYSRLSAEAFF.

The chain combines TRBV7-6 with TRBJ2-1; no DNA is available, so the TRBD2 call from TCRdb remains unchecked. The CDR3 is 15 residues long. Germline-derived CDR1 and CDR2 are SGHVS and FNYEAQ. The CDR3: CASSSWTSGGNEQFF.

J is TRBJ1-4 and V is TRBV12-3 or TRBV12-4; checking the TCRdb D call of TRBD1 is not possible without DNA. The CDR3 extends over 12 amino acids. CDR3 amino acids: CASSPGHEKLFF.

This clonotype is classed as medium-sized by frequency. The chain links TRBV19 to TRBJ2-1; TCRdb indicates TRBD1, and absent DNA this call remains unverified. CDR1 is LNHDA, CDR2 SQIVND, per germline (reference sequence). This CDR3 has 13 residues. This CDR3 reads CASSSSGALEQFF.

The chain links TRBV6-1 to TRBJ2-7; no DNA is available, so the TRBD2 call from TCRdb remains unchecked. CDR3 size: 15 residues. Germline CDR1 MNHNS, CDR2 SASEGT. The CDR3 protein is CASSGIAEGSYEQYF.

The rearrangement links TRBV6-5 to TRBJ1-3; TCRdb names TRBD1, which stays unverified in the absence of DNA. The CDR3 length is 16 residues. Germline assignment: CDR1 MNHEY and CDR2 SVGAGI. CDR3 sequence reads: CASSIGQLGSGNTIYF.

The CDR3 spells CASSLARNEQYF. The V gene is TRBV5-4, the J gene TRBJ2-7. CDR1 is SGHNT, CDR2 YYREEE, per germline (reference sequence). This CDR3 is 12 amino acids long.

The chain uses TRBV11-2 and TRBJ2-7; TCRdb's D call of TRBD1 is untestable without DNA. CDR1 is SGHAT, CDR2 FQNNGV, per germline. This CDR3 contains 15 residues. CDR3 residues: CASSLEQGGANEQYF.

The chain employs TRBV6-1 and TRBJ2-7; the TCRdb call, TRBD2, lacks DNA for checking. CDR1 and CDR2 (germline): MNHNS, SASEGT. The CDR3 is 11 residues long. The CDR3 region is CASTDLNEQYF.

The chain links TRBV30 to TRBJ1-2. Germline V gene lookup returns CDR1 GTSNPN and CDR2 SVGIG (reference sequence). This CDR3 is built from 11 residues. The CDR3 here is CAWTQNYGYTF.